The present entry profiles one T cell receptor beta chain with its context. This clonotype was seen many times. What this receptor recognizes is not known. One base away there is no much larger clone; base qualities are not given. TCR beta repertoires were profiled from peripheral blood of approximately 13 young patients with multiple sclerosis to demonstrate the VDJtools post-analysis software. The multiple sclerosis patients were children and adolescents ranging in age from roughly 6 to 16 years. Libraries were prepared through PCR. The sequencer was an Illumina HiSeq 2500. To reduce PCR and sequencing biases, unique molecular identifiers were built into the TCR beta cDNA libraries. Roughly 500,000 cDNA molecules were obtained per 1 to 10 million input T cells, so each molecule approximated one T cell. The same protocol used for the earlier healthy control dataset was applied to prepare and sequence the patient libraries. Samples belonging to the same batch were prepared together, multiplexed and sequenced on a shared HiSeq lane. For the original study's pipeline: MIGEC was used to process the raw barcoded reads, and molecular identifier groups with only a single read were discarded before consensus assembly and CDR3 extraction. Clonotype tables were post-analysed with VDJtools, normalizing diversity by down-sampling all datasets to the smallest sample size. To correct batch-related cross-sample contamination, repertoire overlap clustering matched CDR3 amino acid sequences but not nucleotide sequences. Using fastp at Q25 and MiXCR, TCRdb reprocessed the public reads and kept productive beta chains. For every CDR3 protein sequence, its rows merge into one entry that carries the most common genes and DNA. TCRdb's processing, not the authors' own work, is the source of the V and J calls. Here the sample has roughly 730,000 distinct CDR3 sequences; 25% to 30% occur a single time. The ten biggest clones cover 0.56% of the sample.

The data stem from a study of post-analysis software for immune sequencing data (dated by TCRdb to the mid-2010s). For context, the study as a whole: Recorded disease courses included relapsing-remitting, secondary progressive and progressive-relapsing multiple sclerosis, with some patients lacking subtype annotation. Patient repertoires were compared against roughly 12 previously published healthy control repertoires from donors aged roughly 6 to 27 years. A subset of samples was prepared in parallel using single-end sample barcoding, then pooled and co-amplified after Illumina adapter ligation.

Looking up the germline V gene (reference sequence) yields CDR1 DFQATT and CDR2 SNEGSKA. Taken from cysteine to phenylalanine, the CDR3 has 12 residues. CDR3 DNA only is kept here, 36 bases in frame from base 1. The junction shows trimming of 5 bases on V and 5 bases on J, plus 12 bases between the germline ends. General findings and caveats noted by the study authors: The control group was slightly older than the multiple sclerosis patient group. A few TRBV segments, including TRBV5-6, TRBV5-1 and TRBV20-1, were significantly more frequent in patients than controls. When samples were clustered directly using the F measure, samples prepared in the same batch co-clustered strongly, which prompted a batch-effect correction. Compared with controls, multiple sclerosis patients had significantly lower normalized Chao1 diversity, a finding suggesting substantial peripheral T-cell clonal expansion.

Sequences were obtained from blood. This TCR came from a girl between 5 and 17 years old with multiple sclerosis. The sequence joins TRBV20-1 to TRBJ2-5, with no confident D gene call. The nucleotide sequence is given as TGCAGTGCTGGCATCGTGGGGGAGACCCAGTACTTC. Its coded protein is CSAGIVGETQYF.